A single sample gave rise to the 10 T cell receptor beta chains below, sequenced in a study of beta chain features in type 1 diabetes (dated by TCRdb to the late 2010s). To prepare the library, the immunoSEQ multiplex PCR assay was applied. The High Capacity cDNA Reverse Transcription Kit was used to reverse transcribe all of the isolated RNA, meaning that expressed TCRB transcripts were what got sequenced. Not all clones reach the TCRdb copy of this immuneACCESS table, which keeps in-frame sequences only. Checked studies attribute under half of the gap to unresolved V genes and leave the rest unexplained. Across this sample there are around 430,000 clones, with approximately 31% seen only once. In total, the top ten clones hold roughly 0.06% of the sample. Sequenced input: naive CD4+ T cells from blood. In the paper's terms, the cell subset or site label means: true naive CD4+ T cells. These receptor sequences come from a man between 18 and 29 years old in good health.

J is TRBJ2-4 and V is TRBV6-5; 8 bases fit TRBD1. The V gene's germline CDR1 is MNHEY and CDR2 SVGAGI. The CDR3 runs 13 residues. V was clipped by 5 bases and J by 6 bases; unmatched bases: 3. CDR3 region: CASSATGGNIQYF. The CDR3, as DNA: TGTGCCAGCAGTGCAACAGGGGGAAACATTCAGTACTTC.

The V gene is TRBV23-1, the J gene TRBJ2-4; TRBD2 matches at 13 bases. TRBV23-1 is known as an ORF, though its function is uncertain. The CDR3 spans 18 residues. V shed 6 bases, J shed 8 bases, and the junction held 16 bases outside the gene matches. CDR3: CASSPRGLAGATGDIQYF. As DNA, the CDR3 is TGCGCCAGCAGCCCTCGCGGACTAGCGGGGGCGACTGGGGACATTCAGTACTTC.

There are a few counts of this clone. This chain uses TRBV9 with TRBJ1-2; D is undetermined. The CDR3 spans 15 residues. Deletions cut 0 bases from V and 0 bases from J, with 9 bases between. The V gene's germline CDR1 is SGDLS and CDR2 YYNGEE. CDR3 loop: CASSVDPVANYGYTF. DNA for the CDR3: TGTGCCAGCAGCGTAGATCCAGTCGCTAACTATGGCTACACCTTC.

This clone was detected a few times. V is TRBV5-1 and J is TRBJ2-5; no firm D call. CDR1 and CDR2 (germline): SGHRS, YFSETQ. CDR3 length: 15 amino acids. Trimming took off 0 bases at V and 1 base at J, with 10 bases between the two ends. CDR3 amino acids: CASSLAVGLQETQYF. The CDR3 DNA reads TGCGCCAGCAGCTTGGCAGTAGGGCTCCAAGAGACCCAGTACTTC.

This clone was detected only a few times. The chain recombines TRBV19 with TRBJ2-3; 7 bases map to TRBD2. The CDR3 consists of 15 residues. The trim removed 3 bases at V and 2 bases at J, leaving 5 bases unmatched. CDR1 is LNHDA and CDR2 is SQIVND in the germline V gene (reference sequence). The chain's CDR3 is CASSISGTNTDTQYF. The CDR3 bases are TGTGCCAGTAGTATTTCCGGGACTAACACAGATACGCAGTATTTT. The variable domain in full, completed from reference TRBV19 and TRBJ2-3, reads DGGITQSPKYLFRKEGQNVTLSCEQNLNHDAMYWYRQDPGQGLRLIYYSQIVNDFQKGDIAEGYSVSREKKESFPLTVTSAQKNPTAFYLCASSISGTNTDTQYFGPGTRLTVL.

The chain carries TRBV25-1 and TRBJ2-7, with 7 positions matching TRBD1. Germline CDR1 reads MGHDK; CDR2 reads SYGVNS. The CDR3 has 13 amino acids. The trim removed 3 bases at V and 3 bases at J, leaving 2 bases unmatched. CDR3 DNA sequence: TGTGCCAGCAGTGAGGCAGGGGGCTACGAGCAGTACTTC. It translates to CASSEAGGYEQYF.

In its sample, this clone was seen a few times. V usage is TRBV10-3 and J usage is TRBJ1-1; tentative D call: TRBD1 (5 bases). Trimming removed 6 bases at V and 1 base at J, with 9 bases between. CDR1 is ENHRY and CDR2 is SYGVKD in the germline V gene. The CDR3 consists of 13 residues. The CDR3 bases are TGTGCCATCAGCAGACAGACGAACACTGAAGCTTTCTTT. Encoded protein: CAISRQTNTEAFF.

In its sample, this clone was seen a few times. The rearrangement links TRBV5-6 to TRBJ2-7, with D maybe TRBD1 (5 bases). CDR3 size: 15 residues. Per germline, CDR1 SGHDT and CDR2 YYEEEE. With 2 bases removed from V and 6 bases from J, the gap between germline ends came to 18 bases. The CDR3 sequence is CASSFAPNQGFEQYF. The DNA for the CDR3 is TGTGCCAGCAGCTTCGCACCGAACCAGGGCTTCGAGCAGTACTTC.

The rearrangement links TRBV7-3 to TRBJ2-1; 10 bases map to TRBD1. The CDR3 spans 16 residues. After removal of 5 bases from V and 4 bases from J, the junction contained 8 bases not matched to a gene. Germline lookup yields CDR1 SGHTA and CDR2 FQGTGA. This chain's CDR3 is CASSPRQGALYNEQFF. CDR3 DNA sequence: TGTGCCAGCAGCCCCCGACAGGGGGCTCTATACAATGAGCAGTTCTTC.

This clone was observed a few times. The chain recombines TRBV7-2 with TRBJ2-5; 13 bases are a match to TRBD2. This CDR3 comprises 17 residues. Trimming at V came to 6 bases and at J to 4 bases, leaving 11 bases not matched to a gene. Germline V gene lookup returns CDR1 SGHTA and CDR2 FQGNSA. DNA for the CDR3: TGTGCCAGCAGTATAGGGGGACTAGCGGGGCTAAGAGAGACCCAGTACTTC. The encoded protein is CASSIGGLAGLRETQYF.